These 10 T cell receptor beta chains were all obtained from the same sample, sequenced in a study of OX40 agonist ivuxolimab in advanced cancers. Here immunoSEQ multiplex PCR was the method, and the copy in TCRdb shows in-frame clones only, minus some. This sample has tens of thousands of clones, with roughly 90% found just once. The sample here was CD4+ or CD8+ T cells sorted from blood, taken in a trial of the OX40 agonist ivuxolimab. The receptor set was obtained from an adult with an advanced solid tumor such as melanoma, head and neck, liver or kidney cancer.

J is TRBJ2-7 and V is TRBV2; tentatively, D is TRBD1 (7 bases). The length of the CDR3 is 14 residues. With 11 bases removed from V and 0 bases from J, the gap between germline ends came to 17 bases. The V gene's germline CDR1 is SNHLY and CDR2 FYNNEI. The CDR3 DNA is TGTGCCTGTCTGCGGGACAGCTACTCCTACGAGCAGTACTTC. Amino acids: CACLRDSYSYEQYF.

The chain recombines TRBV19 with TRBJ2-3, with a tentative D call TRBD1 (6 bases). Per the germline V gene, CDR1 is LNHDA and CDR2 is SQIVND (reference sequence). CDR3 length: 14 amino acids. With 5 bases removed from V and 1 base from J, the gap between germline ends came to 10 bases. The CDR3 nucleotides read TGTGCCAGTAGTCAGGGGCCGGGCACAGATACGCAGTATTTT. It yields the protein CASSQGPGTDTQYF.

The genes are TRBV6-1 and TRBJ2-1; 8 positions agree with TRBD2. This CDR3 is 15 amino acids long. Germline loops: CDR1 MNHNS, CDR2 SASEGT. V dropped 7 bases and J dropped 6; count of bases not matched to a gene: 11. CDR3 in DNA: TGTGCCAGCAAATGGCGGGGGGAATCGGGCAATGAGCAGTTCTTC. Its translation is CASKWRGESGNEQFF.

This chain links TRBV18 with TRBJ2-5; D not resolved. The CDR3 runs to 14 residues. The V end lost 0 bases, the J end lost 2 bases, and 7 bases lay between the germline ends. Germline V gene data show CDR1 as KGHSH and CDR2 as LQKENI. The CDR3 coding sequence is TGTGCCAGCTCACCACCGAACGGGCAAGAGACCCAGTACTTC. Translation: CASSPPNGQETQYF. The whole variable domain, remainder taken from reference TRBV18 and TRBJ2-5, is NAGVMQNPRHLVRRRGQEARLRCSPMKGHSHVYWYRQLPEEGLKFMVYLQKENIIDESGMPKERFSAEFPKEGPSILRIQQVVRGDSAAYFCASSPPNGQETQYFGPGTRLLVL.

The chain carries TRBV5-1 and TRBJ1-4; the D is unclear. Per the germline V gene, CDR1 is SGHRS and CDR2 is YFSETQ. Trimming cost V 4 bases and J 8 bases, with 12 bases left between them. The CDR3 sequence is 13 residues long. The CDR3 sequence: CASSPSGAEKLFF. CDR3 bases: TGCGCCAGCAGCCCCTCCGGTGCGGAAAAACTGTTTTTT.

This rearrangement joins TRBV5-8 to TRBJ2-3, with no clear D. CDR3 length: 17 residues. V was shortened by 8 bases and J by 0 bases, with 22 bases between the two germline ends. Germline CDR1 SGHTS, CDR2 YDEGEE. CDR3 loop: CASPVAVQATSTDTQYF. CDR3 coding DNA: TGTGCCAGTCCCGTGGCGGTTCAAGCGACAAGCACAGATACGCAGTATTTT.

The chain links TRBV6-1 to TRBJ1-5; D is ambiguous. The V end was cut by 3 bases, the J end by 1 base, with 1 base between. Germline values: CDR1 MNHNS, CDR2 SASEGT. The CDR3 sequence is 12 residues long. CDR3 sequence reads: CASSDSNQPQHF. The CDR3, as DNA: TGTGCCAGCAGTGACAGCAATCAGCCCCAGCATTTT.

The chain combines TRBV18 with TRBJ1-3; perhaps TRBD1 as D (6 bases). Germline V CDR1 and CDR2: KGHSH, LQKENI. The length of the CDR3 is 16 residues. Trimming stripped 1 base from V and 4 bases from J, with 14 bases between. CDR3 sequence (DNA): TGTGCCAGCTCACCACGACAGGACGCGTTGGGAAACACCATATATTTT. Amino acids: CASSPRQDALGNTIYF.

The genes are TRBV27 and TRBJ1-4, with a tentative D call TRBD1 (5 bases). Trimming took off 4 bases at V and 7 bases at J, with 19 bases between the two ends. Germline CDR1 MNHEY, CDR2 SMNVEV (reference sequence). The CDR3 loop spans 16 amino acids. DNA for the CDR3: TGTGCCAGCAGTTCACTGGGGGACTTGAGGACTGAAAAACTGTTTTTT. Translation: CASSSLGDLRTEKLFF.

This clone came up a few times. As DNA, the CDR3 is TGTGCCAGCAGTGAGCAGGGCGACGGCTACACCTTC. This encodes CASSEQGDGYTF. The chain couples TRBV2 to TRBJ1-2; maybe TRBD1 (5 bases). This CDR3 has 12 amino acids. V dropped 3 bases and J dropped 8 bases, with 10 bases sitting between them. Germline lookup yields CDR1 SNHLY and CDR2 FYNNEI.